The clone carrying this T cell receptor beta chain was detected a few times. Its antigen remains unidentified. The sample is drawn from a study of response to subunit inactivated influenza vaccine. Findings of the study overall: Authors suggested each seasonal flu vaccination may recruit only limited numbers of new T cells.

MiXCR was run by TCRdb on the RT-PCR reads, yielding one entry per CDR3 protein. The sample gives 450,000 to 550,000 distinct CDR3 sequences, about 25% of which show up once; under 2.5% is in the top ten. Germline lookup yields CDR1 KGHDR and CDR2 SFDVKD. Unmatched junction bases numbered 8, after V lost 7 bases and J lost 7 bases. This CDR3 comprises 14 residues. The sequencing used CD4+ T cells sorted from PBMCs, collected 4 to 6 days after vaccination. The chain joins TRBV24-1 to TRBJ1-2, with 10 bases aligning to TRBD1. The origin of this receptor is a man in his fifties who received an inactivated influenza vaccine. The CDR3 DNA follows: TGTGCCACCAGCCTAGGGACAGGGGTAGGTGGCTACACCTTC. Residues: CATSLGTGVGGYTF.